This entry lists 28 T cell receptor beta chains sequenced from one sample in a study of OX40 agonist ivuxolimab in advanced cancers. Libraries were prepared by immunoSEQ multiplex PCR; TCRdb keeps only in-frame clonotypes and omits some of them. The sample holds just over 40,000 clones, around 88% seen once. Specimen: CD4+ or CD8+ T cells sorted from blood, collected in a trial of the OX40 agonist ivuxolimab. The receptors come from an adult with an advanced solid tumor such as melanoma, head and neck, liver or kidney cancer.

Details on this clone: The sample carries other DNA sequences with the same CDR3. The rearrangement links TRBV28 to TRBJ2-1, with 7 nucleotides matching TRBD2. Germline trimming cut 3 bases from V and 0 bases from J; bases unmatched to any gene: 2. Germline V gene lookup returns CDR1 MDHEN and CDR2 SYDVKM. The CDR3 has 15 amino acids. The CDR3 DNA reads as TGTGCCAGCAGTTTGGGCGGGAGCTCCTACAATGAGCAGTTCTTC. Encoded protein: CASSLGGSSYNEQFF.

The V gene is TRBV6-5, the J gene TRBJ2-7; a weak D match, TRBD1 (5 bases). Germline V gene lookup returns CDR1 MNHEY and CDR2 SVGAGI. The CDR3 runs to 14 residues. V was clipped by 5 bases and J by 0 bases, with 11 bases between them. The CDR3 DNA is TGTGCCAGCAGTAACTTTGACAGCTCCTACGAGCAGTACTTC. The encoded protein is CASSNFDSSYEQYF.

The V gene is TRBV6-4, the J gene TRBJ1-5; 7 bases align to TRBD1. CDR1 is MRHNA and CDR2 is SNTAGT in the germline V gene. This CDR3 is 13 amino acids long. With V trimmed by 3 bases and J by 7 bases, 3 bases remained unmatched. This CDR3 is CASSEGQSQPQHF. CDR3 nucleotide sequence: TGTGCCAGCAGTGAGGGACAGTCCCAGCCCCAGCATTTT.

The chain is built from TRBV5-6 and TRBJ2-7; 8 nucleotides align to TRBD2. V was clipped by 4 bases and J by 6 bases; unmatched bases: 15. The CDR3 sequence is 16 residues long. Germline CDR1 reads SGHDT; CDR2 reads YYEEEE. The CDR3 DNA sequence: TGTGCCAGCAGCAGGAACAAGGGACTAGTTAGTATCGAGCAGTACTTC. It encodes CASSRNKGLVSIEQYF.

This clone is judged medium-sized. V gene TRBV7-6 combines with J gene TRBJ2-7, with D unresolved. Germline loops: CDR1 SGHVS, CDR2 FNYEAQ. The length of the CDR3 is 14 residues. Trimming left V 4 bases short and J 5 bases short, with 15 bases between. CDR3 amino acids: CASSSGRGYDEQYF. DNA of the CDR3: TGTGCCAGCAGCTCCGGCCGAGGTTACGACGAGCAGTACTTC.

The V and J genes are TRBV11-2 and TRBJ2-1, with 9 bases matching TRBD1. CDR1 SGHAT and CDR2 FQNNGV come from the germline V gene. The V and J ends lost 11 bases and 4 bases, in that order; junction bases with no gene match: 12. The length of the CDR3 is 15 residues. CDR3 DNA sequence: TGTGCCGAAGACCCCGGGACAGGGATATACAATGAGCAGTTCTTC. This gives the protein CAEDPGTGIYNEQFF. The full variable domain, rest sourced from reference TRBV11-2 and TRBJ2-1, is EAGVAQSPRYKIIEKRQSVAFWCNPISGHATLYWYQQILGQGPKLLIQFQNNGVVDDSQLPKDRFSAERLKGVDSTLKIQPAKLEDSAVYLCAEDPGTGIYNEQFFGPGTRLTVL.

V is TRBV7-9 and J is TRBJ2-1; the match to TRBD2 covers 7 bases. This CDR3 spans 17 amino acids. Per the germline V gene, CDR1 is SEHNR and CDR2 is FQNEAQ (reference sequence). V was pared by 1 base and J by 4 bases, with 10 bases of the junction left unmatched. The CDR3, as DNA: TGTGCCAGCAGCTTAGAGGGTCGAAGCGGGGCGTACAATGAGCAGTTCTTC. As protein: CASSLEGRSGAYNEQFF.

The rearrangement uses TRBV9 and TRBJ2-4; 11 bases fit TRBD2. The CDR3 spans 19 residues. With 4 bases clipped from V and 0 bases from J, the junction kept 12 bases outside the gene matches. CDR1 is SGDLS, CDR2 YYNGEE, per germline. CDR3 sequence reads: CASSPRGTSGVLAKNIQYF. CDR3 coding DNA: TGTGCCAGCAGCCCTAGAGGGACTAGCGGAGTACTAGCCAAAAACATTCAGTACTTC.

The chain employs TRBV23-1 and TRBJ1-5; tentative D call: TRBD1 (5 bases). TRBV23-1 is recorded as an ORF, its role being uncertain. The V end lost 6 bases, the J end lost 5 bases, and 23 bases lay between the germline ends. This CDR3 is 17 amino acids long. The CDR3 nucleotides read TGCGCCAGCAGCCCAATACCCGACAGAGGGTCCGATCAGCCCCAGCATTTT. Its translation: CASSPIPDRGSDQPQHF.

The chain carries TRBV6-6 and TRBJ1-2, with 8 nucleotides matching TRBD1. CDR1 and CDR2 (germline): MNHNY, SVGAGI (reference sequence). V was clipped by 5 bases and J by 7 bases; unmatched bases: 9. The CDR3 contains 14 residues. CDR3 loop: CASSQDRGRSGYTF. In nucleotides, the CDR3 is TGTGCCAGCAGTCAAGACAGGGGAAGGAGTGGCTACACCTTC.

The V call is TRBV25-1, the J call TRBJ2-3; the D gene is possibly TRBD2 (6 bases). This CDR3 comprises 13 residues. Trimming took off 7 bases at V and 3 bases at J, with 11 bases between the two ends. The germline V gene encodes CDR1 MGHDK and CDR2 SYGVNS. CDR3 nucleotide sequence: TGTGCCAGCATCCCCGGGACTACAGATACGCAGTATTTT. Translating gives CASIPGTTDTQYF.

CDR3 region: CASSPLMGFNEQFF. As DNA, the CDR3 is TGTGCCAGCAGCCCCCTCATGGGGTTCAATGAGCAGTTCTTC. The V and J genes are TRBV28 and TRBJ2-1; D not resolved. Germline V gives CDR1 MDHEN, CDR2 SYDVKM. There are 14 residues in the CDR3. V lost 6 bases to trimming and J lost 6 bases, with 15 bases between them.

This chain links TRBV27 with TRBJ2-1; no reliable D call. Germline V CDR1 and CDR2: MNHEY, SMNVEV (reference sequence). Trimming removed 5 bases from V and 2 bases from J, with 13 bases in between. This CDR3 spans 15 amino acids. The CDR3 is CASSIGPLPYNEQFF. The CDR3, as DNA: TGTGCCAGCAGTATTGGACCCTTACCCTACAATGAGCAGTTCTTC.

The genes are TRBV9 and TRBJ2-7; 7 bases align to TRBD1. Per germline, CDR1 SGDLS and CDR2 YYNGEE. The CDR3 extends over 15 amino acids. V was pared by 0 bases and J by 0 bases, with 3 bases of the junction left unmatched. The DNA for the CDR3 is TGTGCCAGCAGCGTAGAGGGGGCAGGCTCCTACGAGCAGTACTTC. Translating it yields CASSVEGAGSYEQYF.

This rearrangement joins TRBV7-8 to TRBJ2-7, with unresolved D. Deletions cut 6 bases from V and 0 bases from J, with 12 bases between. This CDR3 region has 14 residues. Germline V gene sequence: CDR1 SGHVS, CDR2 FQNEAQ. The CDR3 nucleotides are TGTGCCAGCAGTCAGCAGGAGAGCTCCTACGAGCAGTACTTC. Protein sequence: CASSQQESSYEQYF.

The chain is built from TRBV19 and TRBJ2-2; 10 nucleotides line up with TRBD2. The CDR3 consists of 15 residues. J lost 4 bases, V lost 2 bases, and 1 base had no gene match. Germline CDR1 reads LNHDA; CDR2 reads SQIVND (reference sequence). This CDR3 reads CASSILAGATGELFF. The CDR3 DNA reads as TGTGCCAGTAGTATACTAGCGGGAGCCACCGGGGAGCTGTTTTTT.

The chain joins TRBV19 to TRBJ2-1; no reliable D call. V shed 2 bases and J shed 0 bases, with 17 bases lying between them. This CDR3 region has 18 residues. Germline V lookup: CDR1 LNHDA, CDR2 SQIVND (reference sequence). Here the CDR3 reads CASSIYGVSTSSYNEQFF. In DNA form, the CDR3 reads TGTGCCAGTAGTATATACGGCGTCTCCACTTCCTCCTACAATGAGCAGTTCTTC.

The genes are TRBV4-1 and TRBJ2-7, with D unresolved. The ends were cut back, 3 bases at V and 6 bases at J, with 15 bases in the middle. The length of the CDR3 is 14 residues. CDR1 and CDR2 from the germline V gene are MGHRA and YSYEKL. CDR3 loop: CASSHTKGDPEQYF. The CDR3 DNA reads as TGCGCCAGCAGCCATACTAAGGGCGATCCCGAGCAGTACTTC.

This clone was detected a few times. This chain uses TRBV10-3 with TRBJ1-1, with TRBD1 matching 10 bases. Germline assignment: CDR1 ENHRY and CDR2 SYGVKD. CDR3 length: 14 residues. V lost 5 bases, J lost 6 bases, and 6 bases stayed unmatched. This CDR3 is CAISRQGAWAEAFF. CDR3 DNA sequence: TGTGCCATCAGTCGACAGGGGGCGTGGGCTGAAGCTTTCTTT.

V usage is TRBV7-2 and J usage is TRBJ1-1; weak D call: TRBD1 (6 bases). Trimming left V 3 bases short and J 6 bases short, with 11 bases between. Germline loops: CDR1 SGHTA, CDR2 FQGNSA. CDR3 length: 13 amino acids. The CDR3 spells CASSFYAGAEAFF. The CDR3 coding sequence is TGTGCCAGCAGCTTTTATGCAGGGGCTGAAGCTTTCTTT.

This rearrangement joins TRBV5-1 to TRBJ2-7, with 9 bases matching TRBD1. Trimming cost V 2 bases and J 2 bases; bases outside gene matches: 5. The germline V gene has CDR1 SGHRS and CDR2 YFSETQ. The CDR3 is made up of 15 amino acids. The CDR3 loop reads CASSFGQGSTYEQYF. The DNA for the CDR3 is TGCGCCAGCAGCTTTGGACAGGGGAGCACCTACGAGCAGTACTTC.

V is TRBV19 and J is TRBJ2-3; maybe TRBD2 (5 bases). The CDR3 runs 15 residues. CDR1 is LNHDA, CDR2 SQIVND, per germline (reference sequence). Trimming took off 0 bases at V and 1 base at J, with 8 bases between the two ends. Written as DNA, the CDR3 is TGTGCCAGTAGTATAGAGTGGCGGGGCACAGATACGCAGTATTTT. This encodes CASSIEWRGTDTQYF.

This clone was seen once. The genes are TRBV27 and TRBJ2-5; possible D gene TRBD1, 6 bases. V was clipped by 2 bases and J by 4 bases, with 8 bases between them. Germline V gene data show CDR1 as MNHEY and CDR2 as SMNVEV (reference sequence). The CDR3 has 13 amino acids. The chain's CDR3 is CASSLSRGETQYF. CDR3 DNA sequence: TGTGCCAGCAGTTTAAGCAGGGGAGAGACCCAGTACTTC.

This sequence joins TRBV19 and TRBJ2-2; TRBD2 might be the D (6 bases). Trimming stripped 3 bases from V and 7 bases from J, with 12 bases between. Germline V gives CDR1 LNHDA, CDR2 SQIVND (reference sequence). The CDR3 loop spans 14 amino acids. Here the CDR3 DNA reads TGTGCCAGTAGTATCTCGGGAGCGGTCGGGGAGCTGTTTTTT. Protein sequence: CASSISGAVGELFF.

The genes are TRBV27 and TRBJ1-5; 7 bases are shared with TRBD1. J lost 7 bases, V lost 4 bases, and 16 bases had no gene match. CDR1 MNHEY and CDR2 SMNVEV come from the germline V gene (reference sequence). The CDR3 runs 17 residues. The CDR3 sequence is CASSSNPDREARQPQHF. CDR3 nucleotides: TGTGCCAGCAGTTCGAACCCAGACAGGGAGGCGAGGCAGCCCCAGCATTTT.

The chain is built from TRBV27 and TRBJ2-1; TRBD2 aligns across 14 bases. The CDR3 is made up of 15 amino acids. The germline V gene encodes CDR1 MNHEY and CDR2 SMNVEV (reference sequence). V shed 5 bases and J 7 bases; nucleotides not matched to a gene: 4. For the CDR3, the DNA is TGTGCCAGCAGTGGCGGGACTAGCGGGAGAAATGAGCAGTTCTTC. Residues: CASSGGTSGRNEQFF.

V and J are TRBV19 and TRBJ2-3, with a possible D match to TRBD1 (6 bases). The CDR3 loop spans 15 amino acids. V was pared by 3 bases and J by 2 bases, with 12 bases between. Per the germline V gene, CDR1 is LNHDA and CDR2 is SQIVND (reference sequence). The CDR3 sequence: CASSMLSGATDTQYF. The DNA of the CDR3 is TGTGCCAGTAGTATGCTCTCAGGGGCCACAGATACGCAGTATTTT.

The chain uses TRBV6-1 and TRBJ2-1; a possible D gene is TRBD2 (6 bases). The V end lost 0 bases, the J end lost 8 bases, and 14 bases lay between the germline ends. This CDR3 has 15 amino acids. Germline V CDR1 and CDR2: MNHNS, SASEGT. The CDR3 reads CASSEARSGLYEQFF. DNA for the CDR3: TGTGCCAGCAGTGAAGCGCGTAGCGGCCTCTATGAGCAGTTCTTC.